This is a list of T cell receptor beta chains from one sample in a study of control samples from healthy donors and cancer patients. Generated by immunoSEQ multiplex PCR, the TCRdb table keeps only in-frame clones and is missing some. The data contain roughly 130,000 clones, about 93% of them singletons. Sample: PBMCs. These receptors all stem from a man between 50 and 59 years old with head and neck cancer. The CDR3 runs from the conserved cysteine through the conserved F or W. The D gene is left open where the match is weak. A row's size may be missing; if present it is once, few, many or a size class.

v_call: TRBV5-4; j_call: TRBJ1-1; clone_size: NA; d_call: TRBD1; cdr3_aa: CASSQGTGVEAFF; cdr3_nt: TGTGCCAGCAGCCAAGGGACAGGGGTTGAAGCTTTCTTT
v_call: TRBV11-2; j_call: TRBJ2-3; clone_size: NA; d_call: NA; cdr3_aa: CASSFGVAATSTDTQYF; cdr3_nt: TGTGCCAGCAGCTTCGGTGTAGCGGCAACGAGCACAGATACGCAGTATTTT
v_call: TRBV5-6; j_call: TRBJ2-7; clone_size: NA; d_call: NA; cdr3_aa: CASSLDSLEQYF; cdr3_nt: TGTGCCAGCAGCTTGGATAGCCTCGAGCAGTACTTC
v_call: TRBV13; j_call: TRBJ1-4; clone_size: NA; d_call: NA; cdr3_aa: CASSLGDGEKLFF; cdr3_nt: TGTGCCAGCAGCTTAGGGGATGGCGAAAAACTGTTTTTT
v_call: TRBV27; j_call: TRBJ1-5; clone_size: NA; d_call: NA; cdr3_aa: CASSSKLDSHNQPQHF; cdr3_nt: TGTGCCAGCAGTTCAAAATTGGACAGCCACAATCAGCCCCAGCATTTT
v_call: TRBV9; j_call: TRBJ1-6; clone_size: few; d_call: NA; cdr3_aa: CASSVAGINSPLHF; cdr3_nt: TGTGCCAGCAGCGTAGCTGGTATTAATTCACCCCTCCACTTT
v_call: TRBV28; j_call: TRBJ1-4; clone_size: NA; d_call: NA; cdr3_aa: CASSLGGNEKLFF; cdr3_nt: TGTGCCAGCAGTTTAGGGGGGAATGAAAAACTGTTTTTT
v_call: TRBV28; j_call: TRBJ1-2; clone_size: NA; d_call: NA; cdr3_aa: CASSFAGTHNYGYTF; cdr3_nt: TGTGCCAGCAGTTTCGCAGGGACCCATAACTATGGCTACACCTTC
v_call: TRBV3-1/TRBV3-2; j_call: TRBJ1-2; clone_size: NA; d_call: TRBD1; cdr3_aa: CASSLGRTGNYGYTF; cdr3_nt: TGTGCCAGCAGCCTCGGTCGGACAGGGAACTATGGCTACACCTTC
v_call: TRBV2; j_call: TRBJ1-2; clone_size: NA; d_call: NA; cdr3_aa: CASSALLTLGFNNYGYTF; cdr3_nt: TGTGCCAGCAGCGCTTTACTGACATTAGGATTCAATAACTATGGCTACACCTTC
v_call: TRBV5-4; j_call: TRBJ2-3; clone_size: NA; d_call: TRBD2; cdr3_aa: CASNQLAGGRTDTQYF; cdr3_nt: TGTGCCAGCAACCAACTGGCGGGGGGCCGCACAGATACGCAGTATTTT
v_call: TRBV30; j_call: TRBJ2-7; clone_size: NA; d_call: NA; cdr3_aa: CARSTRAALQQYF; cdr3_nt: TGTGCCCGAAGTACCAGGGCGGCCCTCCAGCAGTACTTC
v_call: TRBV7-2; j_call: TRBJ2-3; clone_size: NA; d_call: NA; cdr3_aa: CASTADYTDTQYF; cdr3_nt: TGTGCCAGCACGGCGGACTACACAGATACGCAGTATTTT
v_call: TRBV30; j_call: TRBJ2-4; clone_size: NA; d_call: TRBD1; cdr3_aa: CAWGTGGSGIQYF; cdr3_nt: TGTGCCTGGGGAACAGGGGGCAGTGGCATTCAGTACTTC
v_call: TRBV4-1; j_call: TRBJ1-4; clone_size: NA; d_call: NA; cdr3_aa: CASSPFNANEKLFF; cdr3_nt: TGCGCCAGCAGCCCCTTCAATGCTAATGAAAAACTGTTTTTT
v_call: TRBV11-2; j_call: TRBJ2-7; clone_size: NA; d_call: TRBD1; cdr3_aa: CASSRTGGSVYEQYF; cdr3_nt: TGTGCCAGCAGCCGAACAGGGGGGTCAGTGTACGAGCAGTACTTC
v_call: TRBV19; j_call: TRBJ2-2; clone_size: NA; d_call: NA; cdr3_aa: CASSIEGDGELFF; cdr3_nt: TGTGCCAGTAGTATAGAAGGGGACGGGGAGCTGTTTTTT
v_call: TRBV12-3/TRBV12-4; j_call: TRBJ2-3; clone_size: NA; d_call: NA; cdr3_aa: CASSLADTQYF; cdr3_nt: TGTGCCAGCAGTTTAGCAGATACGCAGTATTTT
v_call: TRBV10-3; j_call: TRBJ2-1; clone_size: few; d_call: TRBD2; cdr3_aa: CAISESGSGGVNEQFF; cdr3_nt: TGTGCCATCAGTGAGTCGGGTAGCGGGGGGGTCAATGAGCAGTTCTTC
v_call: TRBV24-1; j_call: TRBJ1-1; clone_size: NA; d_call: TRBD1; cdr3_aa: CATSETGGGTEAFF; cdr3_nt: TGTGCCACCAGTGAAACAGGGGGAGGGACTGAAGCTTTCTTT
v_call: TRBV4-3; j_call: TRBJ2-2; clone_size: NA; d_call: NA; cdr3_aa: CASSPYSDGELFF; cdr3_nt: TGCGCCAGCAGCCCCTATTCGGACGGGGAGCTGTTTTTT
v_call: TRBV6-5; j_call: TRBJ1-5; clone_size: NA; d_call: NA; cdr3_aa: CASSYSLGPGQPQHF; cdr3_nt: TGTGCCAGCAGTTACTCTTTAGGGCCAGGGCAGCCCCAGCATTTT
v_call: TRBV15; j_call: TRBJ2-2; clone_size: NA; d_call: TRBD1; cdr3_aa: CATSSPGQANTGELFF; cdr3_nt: TGTGCCACCAGCTCCCCGGGACAGGCGAACACCGGGGAGCTGTTTTTT
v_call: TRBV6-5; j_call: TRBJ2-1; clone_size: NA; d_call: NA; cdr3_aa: CASSHMGDEQFF; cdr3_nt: TGTGCCAGCAGTCATATGGGGGACGAGCAGTTCTTC
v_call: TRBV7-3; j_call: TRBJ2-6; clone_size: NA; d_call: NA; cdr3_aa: CASSPLGSGANVLTF; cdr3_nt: TGTGCCAGCAGCCCGTTGGGGTCAGGGGCCAACGTCCTGACTTTC
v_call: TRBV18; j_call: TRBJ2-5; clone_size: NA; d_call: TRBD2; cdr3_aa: CASSPPGTSGAGKTQYF; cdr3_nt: TGTGCCAGCTCACCCCCTGGGACTAGCGGGGCAGGGAAGACCCAGTACTTC
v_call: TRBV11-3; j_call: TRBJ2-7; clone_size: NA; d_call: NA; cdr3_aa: CASSPHGTGEQYF; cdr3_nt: TGTGCCAGCAGCCCCCACGGGACCGGCGAGCAGTACTTC
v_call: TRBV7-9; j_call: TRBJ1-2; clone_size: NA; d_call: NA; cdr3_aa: CASSLVAVAGYTF; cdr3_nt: TGTGCCAGCAGCTTAGTTGCAGTAGCTGGCTACACCTTC
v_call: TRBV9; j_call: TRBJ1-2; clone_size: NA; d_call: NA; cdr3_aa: CASSEGTTNYGYTF; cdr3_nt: TGTGCCAGCAGCGAGGGTACAACTAACTATGGCTACACCTTC
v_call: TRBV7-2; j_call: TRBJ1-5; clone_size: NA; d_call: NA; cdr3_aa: CASSYTGLSNQPQHF; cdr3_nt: TGTGCCAGCAGCTATACAGGGTTAAGCAATCAGCCCCAGCATTTT
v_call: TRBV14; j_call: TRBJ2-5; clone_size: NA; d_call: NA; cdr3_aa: CASSQEDFRETQYF; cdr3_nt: TGTGCCAGCAGCCAAGAGGACTTTAGAGAGACCCAGTACTTC
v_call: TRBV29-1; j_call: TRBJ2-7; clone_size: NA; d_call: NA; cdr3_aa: CSVAGQGYSYEQYF; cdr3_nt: TGCAGCGTTGCCGGTCAGGGTTATTCCTACGAGCAGTACTTC
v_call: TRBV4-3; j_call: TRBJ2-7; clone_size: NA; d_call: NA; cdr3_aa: CASSQDWDGSYEQYF; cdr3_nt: TGCGCCAGCAGCCAAGACTGGGACGGTTCCTACGAGCAGTACTTC
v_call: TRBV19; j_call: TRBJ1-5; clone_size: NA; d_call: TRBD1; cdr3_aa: CASRADRGLNQPQHF; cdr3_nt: TGTGCCAGTAGGGCAGACAGGGGGCTAAATCAGCCCCAGCATTTT
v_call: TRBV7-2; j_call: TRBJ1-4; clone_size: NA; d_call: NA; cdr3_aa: CASSRVAGVTNEKLFF; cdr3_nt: TGTGCCAGCAGCCGTGTGGCAGGGGTCACAAATGAAAAACTGTTTTTT
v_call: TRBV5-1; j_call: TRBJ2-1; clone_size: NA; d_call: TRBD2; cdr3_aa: CASSYRLAGGNNEQFF; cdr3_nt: TGCGCCAGCAGCTACAGACTAGCGGGGGGAAACAATGAGCAGTTCTTC
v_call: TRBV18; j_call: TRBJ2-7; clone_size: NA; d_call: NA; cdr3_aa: CASSPPLLDSYEQYF; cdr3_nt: TGTGCCAGCTCACCACCTTTGTTGGACAGTTACGAGCAGTACTTC
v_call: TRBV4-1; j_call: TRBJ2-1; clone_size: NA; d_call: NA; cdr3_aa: CASSQGRNNYNEQFF; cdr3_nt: TGCGCCAGCAGCCAAGGTAGGAACAACTACAATGAGCAGTTCTTC
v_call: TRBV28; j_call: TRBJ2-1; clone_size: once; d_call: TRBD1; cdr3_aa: CASSQYGTGSYNEQFF; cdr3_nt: TGTGCCAGCAGTCAATACGGGACAGGGAGTTACAATGAGCAGTTCTTC
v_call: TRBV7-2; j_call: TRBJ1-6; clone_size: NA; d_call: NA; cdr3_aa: CASSSSQGTNSPLHF; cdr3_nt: TGTGCCAGCAGCTCCTCCCAGGGGACTAATTCACCCCTCCACTTT
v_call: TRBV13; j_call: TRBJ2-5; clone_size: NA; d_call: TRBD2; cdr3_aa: CASSSPQASGDETQYF; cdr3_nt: TGTGCCAGCAGCTCCCCCCAGGCTAGCGGGGATGAGACCCAGTACTTC
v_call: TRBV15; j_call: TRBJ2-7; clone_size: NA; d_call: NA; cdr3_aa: CATSNPLGGTYEQYF; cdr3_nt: TGTGCCACCAGCAATCCGTTGGGCGGTACCTACGAGCAGTACTTC
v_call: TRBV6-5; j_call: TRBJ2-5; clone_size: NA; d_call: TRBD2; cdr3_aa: CASPPRLAGEETQYF; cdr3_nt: TGTGCCAGTCCCCCGAGACTAGCGGGGGAAGAGACCCAGTACTTC
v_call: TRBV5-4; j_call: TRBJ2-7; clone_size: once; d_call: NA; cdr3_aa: CASSSDYRRLSSYEQYF; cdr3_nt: TGTGCCAGCAGCTCGGACTACCGACGCTTGAGCTCCTACGAGCAGTACTTC
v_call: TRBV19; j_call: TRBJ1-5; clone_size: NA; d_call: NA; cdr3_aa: CASSIRGTSLVQHF; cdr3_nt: TGTGCCAGTAGTATCAGAGGGACATCCTTAGTCCAGCATTTT
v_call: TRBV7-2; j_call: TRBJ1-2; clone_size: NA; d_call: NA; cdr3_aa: CASSPQGYSYTF; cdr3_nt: TGTGCCAGCAGCCCACAGGGTTATAGCTACACCTTC
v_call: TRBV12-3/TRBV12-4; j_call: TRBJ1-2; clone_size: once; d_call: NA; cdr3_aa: CASSLTGPQGYTF; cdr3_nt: TGTGCCAGCAGTTTAACAGGACCTCAGGGCTACACCTTC
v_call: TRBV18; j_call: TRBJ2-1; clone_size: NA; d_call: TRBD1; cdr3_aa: CASSPQLVTGGSATEQFF; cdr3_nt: TGTGCCAGCTCACCACAGTTAGTTACAGGGGGCTCGGCTACTGAGCAGTTCTTC
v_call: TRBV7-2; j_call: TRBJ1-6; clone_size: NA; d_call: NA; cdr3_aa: CASSLAQGTRSPLHF; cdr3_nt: TGTGCCAGCAGCTTAGCCCAGGGGACCCGATCACCCCTCCACTTT
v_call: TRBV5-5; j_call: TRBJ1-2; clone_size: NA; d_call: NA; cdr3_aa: CASSSFGGATIYGYTF; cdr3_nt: TGTGCCAGCAGCTCCTTCGGCGGGGCAACCATCTATGGCTACACCTTC
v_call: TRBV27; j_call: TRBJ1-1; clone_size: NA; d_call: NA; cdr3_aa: CASSLRQDRNTEAFF; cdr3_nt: TGTGCCAGCAGTTTACGACAGGATCGAAACACTGAAGCTTTCTTT
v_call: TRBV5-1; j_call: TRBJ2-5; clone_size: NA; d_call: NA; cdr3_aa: CASSLQGMETQYF; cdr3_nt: TGCGCCAGCAGCCTGCAGGGGATGGAGACCCAGTACTTC
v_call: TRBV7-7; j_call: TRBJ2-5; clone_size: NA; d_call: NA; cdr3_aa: CASSPISPFPVQETQYF; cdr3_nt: TGTGCCAGCAGCCCAATCTCCCCTTTTCCGGTCCAAGAGACCCAGTACTTC
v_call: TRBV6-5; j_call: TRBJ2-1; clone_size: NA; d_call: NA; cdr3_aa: CASSYEGGAYNEQFF; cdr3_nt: TGTGCCAGCAGTTACGAGGGGGGTGCTTACAATGAGCAGTTCTTC
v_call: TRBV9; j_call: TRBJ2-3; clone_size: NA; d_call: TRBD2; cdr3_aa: CASSPPSGGARNTQYF; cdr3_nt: TGTGCCAGCAGCCCCCCTAGCGGGGGGGCTAGGAATACGCAGTATTTT